This T cell receptor (beta chain) came from a study of T cell responses to AZD1222 COVID-19 vaccine. Study results and caveats: A mostly white British donor set with more females was recruited, and clonal diversity was possibly underestimated. Reports indicate that nearly half of spike-specific TCRs are directed at unmutated variant regions. Repertoires were obtained solely post-peak T cell response. Across spike, vaccine-associated CD4 TCRs were found, dominant at 160-218 and 743-854.

In regard to this clone: What it binds is not known.

Some clones are missing from TCRdb's copy, which holds only in-frame ones; the method was immunoSEQ multiplex PCR. This sample has some 110,000 clones, with 88% found just once. Germline CDR1 reads LGHDT; CDR2 reads YNNKEL (reference sequence). Trimming pared 2 bases from V and 1 base from J, leaving 17 bases between. The CDR3 spans 18 residues. The source of this sequence is an adult in good health. The chain couples TRBV3-1 (or the pseudogene TRBV3-2) to TRBJ2-2; the D gene could be TRBD1 or TRBD2 (5 bases each). The sample consisted of peripheral blood, taken on day 0 of AZD1222 vaccination. The CDR3 spells CASSQLIPGPLNTGELFF. CDR3 sequence (DNA): TGTGCCAGCAGCCAACTTATCCCGGGACCACTGAACACCGGGGAGCTGTTTTTT.